This note documents a single TCR beta chain sequence. What it binds is unknown. All donors were Caucasian adults living in Nashville, Tennessee. The data stem from a study of shared clonotypes between healthy human individuals. Overall study results and limits: An expected dependence of interdonor clonotype sharing on sequencing depth was noted.

Libraries were prepared by immunoSEQ multiplex PCR; TCRdb keeps only in-frame clonotypes and omits some of them. The sample has about a million clones; around three quarters are singletons. Sequenced input: memory CD4+ T cells sorted from blood. Indicated subset: CD45RA-negative fraction. The receptor was derived from a man between 18 and 35 years old in good health.

The CDR3: CASSQSQPQHF. CDR3 coding DNA: TGTGCCAGCAGTCAATCTCAGCCCCAGCATTTT. The rearrangement links TRBV6-5 to TRBJ1-5, with unresolved D. The germline gives CDR1 MNHEY, CDR2 SVGAGI. This CDR3 contains 11 residues. Trimming stripped 5 bases from V and 6 bases from J, with 5 bases between.